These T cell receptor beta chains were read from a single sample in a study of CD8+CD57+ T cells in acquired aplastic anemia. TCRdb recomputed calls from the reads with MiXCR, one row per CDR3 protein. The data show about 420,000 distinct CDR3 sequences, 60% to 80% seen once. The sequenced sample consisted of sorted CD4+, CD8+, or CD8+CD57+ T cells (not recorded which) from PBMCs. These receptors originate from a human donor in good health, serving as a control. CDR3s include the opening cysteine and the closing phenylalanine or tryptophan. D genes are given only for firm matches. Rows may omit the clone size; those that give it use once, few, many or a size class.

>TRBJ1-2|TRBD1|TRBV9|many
TGTGCCAGCAGCGTAGGAGGACAGGGCTACTATGGCTACACCTTC
CASSVGGQGYYGYTF
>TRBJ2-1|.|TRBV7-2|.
TGTGCCAGCAGCTACCAGACTAGTGGACTGAACGAGCAGTTCTTC
CASSYQTSGLNEQFF
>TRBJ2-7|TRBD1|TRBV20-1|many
TGCAGTGTTACTAGGGCCGGGACAGGGGGCGACGAGCAGTACTTC
CSVTRAGTGGDEQYF
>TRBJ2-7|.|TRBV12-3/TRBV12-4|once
TGTGCCAGCAGGGGCAAACAGAGACTGATCTACGAGCAGTACTTC
CASRGKQRLIYEQYF
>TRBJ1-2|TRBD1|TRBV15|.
TGTGCCACCAGCCCCGGGACAGTAACTAACTATGGCTACACCTTC
CATSPGTVTNYGYTF
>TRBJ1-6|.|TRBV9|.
TGTGCCAGCCGAAGGACGGGCGGATATAATTCGCCCTTCCACTTT
CASRRTGGYNSPFHF
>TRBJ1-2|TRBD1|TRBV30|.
TGTGCCCGGAGAGGACAGGGTAACTATGGCTACACCTTC
CARRGQGNYGYTF
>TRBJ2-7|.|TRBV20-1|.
TGCAGTCCGAGAGGGCGAGGGCCTGAGGAGCAGTACTTC
CSPRGRGPEEQYF
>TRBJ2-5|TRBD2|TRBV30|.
TGTGCCTGGAGCCGGGGGGGTGGGGAGACCCAGTACTTC
CAWSRGGGETQYF
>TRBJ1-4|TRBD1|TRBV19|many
TGTGCCAGTAGTCTGACCGGGACAGGGAGAGAAAAACTGTTTTTT
CASSLTGTGREKLFF
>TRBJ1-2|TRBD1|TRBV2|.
TGTGCCAGCAGTGTCGACAGGGGGTACACCTATGGCTACACCTTC
CASSVDRGYTYGYTF
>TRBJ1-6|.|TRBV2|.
TGTGCCAGCAGCTTCGACAGCCTGAATAACCCCCTCCATTTT
CASSFDSLNNPLHF
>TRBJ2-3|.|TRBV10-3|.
TGTGCCATCAGTGAGTCTAGCGGACTCACAGATACGCAGTATTTT
CAISESSGLTDTQYF
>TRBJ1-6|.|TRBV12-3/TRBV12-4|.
TGTGCCAGCAGTTTGGCGGAATTTTCACCCCTCCACTTT
CASSLAEFSPLHF
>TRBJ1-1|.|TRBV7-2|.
TGTGCCAGCAGCTTCCGCGGAGGCGAGGCGTCTGAGGCTTTCTTT
CASSFRGGEASEAFF
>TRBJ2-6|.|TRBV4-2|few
TGTGCCAGCAGCTTAGTTGGTCAGGGGTCGGGGGCCAACGTCCTGACTTTC
CASSLVGQGSGANVLTF
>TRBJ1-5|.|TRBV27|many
TGTGCCAGCAGTCCACCACAGGGTCGCCAGCATTTT
CASSPPQGRQHF
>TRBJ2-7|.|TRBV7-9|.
TGTGCCAGCAGCCCCCCGGCCATCTACGAGCAGTACTTC
CASSPPAIYEQYF
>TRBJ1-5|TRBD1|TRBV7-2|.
TGTGCCAGCAGCTCCGGACAGGGGAAGCACGAGCATTTT
CASSSGQGKHEHF
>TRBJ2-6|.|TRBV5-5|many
TGTGCCAGCAGCCCGCCGGGATCCTCTGGGGCCAACGTCCTGACTTTC
CASSPPGSSGANVLTF
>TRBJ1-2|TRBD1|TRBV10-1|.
TGCGCCACCTACCGGGACAGTGAGAACTATGGCTACACCTTC
CATYRDSENYGYTF
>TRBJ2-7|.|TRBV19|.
TGTGCCAGTAGCTTACTGAACACTCCTGTCTACGAGCAGTACTTC
CASSLLNTPVYEQYF
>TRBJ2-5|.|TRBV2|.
TGTGCCACCAGCGAATCAACAGCGTACAAGAGGCCCAGGACTTTC
CATSESTAYKRPRTF
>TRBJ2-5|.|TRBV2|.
TGTGCCAGCAGTGAGGAGACTGCTGAGACCCAGTACTTC
CASSEETAETQYF
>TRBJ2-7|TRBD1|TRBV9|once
TGTGCCAGCAGCGTAGACCCACGGACAGGTAGGCAGTACTTC
CASSVDPRTGRQYF
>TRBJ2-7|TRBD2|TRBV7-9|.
TGTGCCAGCAGCTCCCAGGGAGGGGATCCGCCCCAGCATTACTTC
CASSSQGGDPPQHYF
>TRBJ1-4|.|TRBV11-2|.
TGTGCCAGCAGCCCTCGGACGGGAGAAAAACTGTTTTTT
CASSPRTGEKLFF
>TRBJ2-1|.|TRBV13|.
TGTGCCAGCAGCATAGGGGGGTCCTACAATGAGCAGTTCTTC
CASSIGGSYNEQFF
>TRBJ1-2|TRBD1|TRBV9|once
TGTGCCAGCAAGGGGGCGGTAGGGGCAGGCAATGGCTACACCTTC
CASKGAVGAGNGYTF
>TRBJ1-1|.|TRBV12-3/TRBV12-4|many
TGTGCCAGCAGCGTACAGTTGAACACTGAAGCTTTCTTT
CASSVQLNTEAFF
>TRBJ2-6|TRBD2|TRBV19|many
TGTGCCAGTCCCGGGGGGGGGTCCACTCCCATCCCTTTCTCTGGGGCCAACGTCCTGACTTTC
CASPGGGSTPIPFSGANVLTF
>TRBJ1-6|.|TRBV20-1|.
TGCAGTGCTAGTGACGGGCAACAGGCGGCCTTT
CSASDGQQAAF
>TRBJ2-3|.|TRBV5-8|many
TGTGCCAGCAGCTACGCGGGGGCCGGAGATACGCAGTATTTT
CASSYAGAGDTQYF
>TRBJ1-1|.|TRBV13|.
TGTGCCAGCAGCCCGACAAACAGCGTGAACACTGAAGCTTTCTTT
CASSPTNSVNTEAFF
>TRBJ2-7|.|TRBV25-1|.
TGTGCCAGCAGTGTCGACAGACTATTGGCAAGGGACGAGCAGTACTTC
CASSVDRLLARDEQYF
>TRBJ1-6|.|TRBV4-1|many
TGCGCCAGCAGCGGAGGCCGGGACATCGGAGGTTCACCCCTCCACTTT
CASSGGRDIGGSPLHF
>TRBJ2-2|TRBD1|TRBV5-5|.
TGTGCCAGCAGCTTAGGGACAGCGAACACCGGGGAGCTGTTTTTT
CASSLGTANTGELFF
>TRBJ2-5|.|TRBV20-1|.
TGCAGTGCTGGAGAGACATCCGGGTCGGCCCAGTACTTC
CSAGETSGSAQYF